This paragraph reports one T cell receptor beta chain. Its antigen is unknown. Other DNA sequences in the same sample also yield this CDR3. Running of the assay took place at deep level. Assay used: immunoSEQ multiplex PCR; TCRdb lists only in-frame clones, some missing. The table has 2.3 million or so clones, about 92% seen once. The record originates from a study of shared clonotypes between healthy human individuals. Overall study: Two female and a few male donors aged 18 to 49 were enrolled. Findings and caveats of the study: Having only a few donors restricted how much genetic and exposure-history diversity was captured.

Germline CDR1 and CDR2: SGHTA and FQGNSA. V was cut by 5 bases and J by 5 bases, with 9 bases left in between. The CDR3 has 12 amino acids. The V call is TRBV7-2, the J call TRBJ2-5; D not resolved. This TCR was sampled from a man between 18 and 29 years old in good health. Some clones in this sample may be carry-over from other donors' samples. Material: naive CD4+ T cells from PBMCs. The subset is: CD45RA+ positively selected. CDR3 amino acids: CASSPLRETQYF. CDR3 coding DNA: TGTGCCAGCAGCCCCTTGAGGGAGACCCAGTACTTC.